This is a list of T cell receptor beta chains from one sample in a study of identical twins. MiXCR was run by TCRdb on the 5' RACE reads, yielding one entry per CDR3 protein. The repertoire has about 100,000 distinct CDR3 sequences, less than 6.5% of them found once; the top ten carry approximately 12%. Material for sequencing was memory T cells sorted from blood. These receptors all stem from a woman in her 50s in good health. Both conserved end residues are part of each CDR3. The D gene is left open where the match is weak. Clone size is stated in some rows and not others, as once, few, many or a class when expanded.

J | V | size | D | DNA | CDR3
TRBJ2-1 | TRBV14 | many | TRBD2 | TGTGCCAGCAGCCAACGAGCGGGACGTGAGCAGTTCTTC | CASSQRAGREQFF
TRBJ2-1 | TRBV20-1 | many | - | TGCAGTGCTAGAGGGGCTAGAACCTTTATGAATGAGCAGTTCTTC | CSARGARTFMNEQFF
TRBJ2-2 | TRBV10-3 | many | TRBD2 | TGTCCGGGACTAGCGGGAAATGGCGGGGAGCTGTTTTTT | CPGLAGNGGELFF
TRBJ2-5 | TRBV6-6 | - | - | TGTGCCAGCAGTTACGGGGGGGCAGAGACCCAGTACTTC | CASSYGGAETQYF
TRBJ2-1 | TRBV12-3/TRBV12-4 | many | - | TGTGCCAGCAGTTCACCCCGAGGGACACTGAATGAGCAGTTCTTC | CASSSPRGTLNEQFF
TRBJ2-6 | TRBV11-2 | - | - | TGTGCCAGCAGCCTCGCCCCCCACATCTCTGGGGCCAACGTCCTGACTTTC | CASSLAPHISGANVLTF
TRBJ2-1 | TRBV19 | many | TRBD1 | TGTGCCAGTTCGGGACAGACCCGGTTCTACAATGAGCAGTTCTTC | CASSGQTRFYNEQFF
TRBJ2-3 | TRBV20-1 | - | - | TGCAGTGCTGTGAGTGGGCTACGCACAGATACGCAGTATTTT | CSAVSGLRTDTQYF
TRBJ2-3 | TRBV6-5 | many | - | TGTGCCAGCAGTTCCGGGACCTCTAGGACAGATACGCAGTATTTT | CASSSGTSRTDTQYF
TRBJ2-3 | TRBV20-1 | many | - | TGCAGTGCCCCCCGGACACAGACAGATACGCAGTATTTT | CSAPRTQTDTQYF
TRBJ2-4 | TRBV1 | - | - | TGCACCAGCAGCCTACGGGCGCGGGAGGCCACGGGCGAAGCCAAAAACATTCAGTACTTC | CTSSLRAREATGEAKNIQYF
TRBJ2-3 | TRBV20-1 | many | TRBD2 | TGCAGTGCTGGATCTAGCGGGAGTCGATCAGATACGCAGTATTTT | CSAGSSGSRSDTQYF
TRBJ2-3 | TRBV7-9 | many | TRBD2 | TGTGCCAGCAGCTTAGCCCTAGCGGGGCGACCCACAGATACGCAGTATTTT | CASSLALAGRPTDTQYF
TRBJ2-5 | TRBV12-3/TRBV12-4 | few | TRBD1 | TGTGCCAGCAGTCCTTTTGACAGGGGAGAGACCCAGTACTTC | CASSPFDRGETQYF
TRBJ2-3 | TRBV14 | many | - | TGTGCCAGCAGCCAAGATTTGCCGGGATCGGGTGATACGCAGTATTTT | CASSQDLPGSGDTQYF
TRBJ1-3 | TRBV28 | many | - | TGTGCCAGCAGTTTACGGACAGCCTTTGGAAACACCATATATTTT | CASSLRTAFGNTIYF
TRBJ2-1 | TRBV4-2 | many | - | TGTGCCAGCAGCCAAGACCGAAATGAGCAGTTCTTC | CASSQDRNEQFF